These T cell receptor beta chains were read from a single sample in a study of CD8+ T cells in alopecia areata. Sequenced by immunoSEQ multiplex PCR; TCRdb stores in-frame clones only, minus some. The profile shows 90,000 to 150,000 clones, 50% to 55% of them singletons. The starting material was CD4+ T cells sorted from blood, obtained at week 4, from a patient treated with tofacitinib. Receptor source: a human donor with alopecia areata. Each CDR3 is given with its conserved first and last residue. The order of the fields is D gene, V gene, J gene, clone size, CDR3 DNA, CDR3 protein. D genes are given only for firm matches. Clone sizes are given selectively: once, few, many, or a class where the clone is expanded.

-	TRBV15	TRBJ2-6	medium-sized	TGTGCCACCAGCAGGCCGTCTGGGGCCAACGTCCTGACTTTC	CATSRPSGANVLTF
-	TRBV25-1	TRBJ1-1	-	TGTGCCAGCTTAAAGGGGAACACTGAAGCTTTCTTT	CASLKGNTEAFF
TRBD1	TRBV7-3	TRBJ1-1	-	TGTGCCAGCAGCCCTGGGACAGGGGTTATGAACACTGAAGCTTTCTTT	CASSPGTGVMNTEAFF
-	TRBV4-2	TRBJ2-1	-	TGTGCCAGCAGCCAAGATTGGGCTCCCTCGTACGAGCAGTTCTTC	CASSQDWAPSYEQFF
TRBD1	TRBV6-1	TRBJ2-3	few	TGTGCCAGCAGTGACACAGGGGGCGTCTCGACAGATACGCAGTATTTT	CASSDTGGVSTDTQYF
TRBD2	TRBV30	TRBJ2-1	-	TGTGCCTGGAGTGTGGGACTAGCGGGAAACAATGAGCAGTTCTTC	CAWSVGLAGNNEQFF
-	TRBV5-1	TRBJ1-5	few	TGCGCCAGCAGCTTGGGGGAGGGCAATCAGCCCCAGCATTTT	CASSLGEGNQPQHF
-	TRBV14	TRBJ2-5	-	TGTGCCAGCAGCTCCGGCGGGACCCAGTACTTC	CASSSGGTQYF
-	TRBV7-2	TRBJ2-5	-	TGTGCCAGCAGCTTAGCGAGTCTAGGTCCATACCAAGAGACCCAGTACTTC	CASSLASLGPYQETQYF
-	TRBV7-9	TRBJ1-2	-	TGTGCCAGCAGCTTAGAAGTGTATGGCTACACCTTC	CASSLEVYGYTF
TRBD2	TRBV30	TRBJ2-3	-	TGTGCCTGGAGTGTACGGAGCGGGAGACCCAATACGCAGTATTTT	CAWSVRSGRPNTQYF
TRBD1	TRBV5-1	TRBJ2-1	-	TGCGCCAGCAGCCGTCCCGGGACAGGGGTCAATGAGCAGTTCTTC	CASSRPGTGVNEQFF
-	TRBV4-1	TRBJ2-7	-	TGCGCCAGCAGCCACCTGGGGGCTAGCGTTAACTCCTACGAGCAGTACTTC	CASSHLGASVNSYEQYF
-	TRBV11-2	TRBJ1-2	-	TGTGCCAGCAGCTTTGAAGGGAATGGCTACACCTTC	CASSFEGNGYTF
TRBD2	TRBV4-2	TRBJ2-1	-	TGTGCCAGCAGCCAAGAAGGAACTAGCGGGAGTAGTAATGAGCAGTTCTTC	CASSQEGTSGSSNEQFF
-	TRBV10-3	TRBJ1-1	-	TGTGCCATCAGTGAGGGCGGCGAGAACACTGAAGCTTTCTTT	CAISEGGENTEAFF
-	TRBV11-2	TRBJ2-1	-	TGTGCCAGCAGCTTAGTGAGGGGGGATGACAATGAGCAGTTCTTC	CASSLVRGDDNEQFF
-	TRBV27	TRBJ2-7	many	TGTGCCAGCAGTTCATATAGGACACACGAGCAGTACTTC	CASSSYRTHEQYF
-	TRBV29-1	TRBJ1-1	-	TGCAGCGTTGCCAGATTGAACACTGAAGCTTTCTTT	CSVARLNTEAFF
TRBD2	TRBV9	TRBJ2-3	once	TGTGCCAGCAGCGTAGGTCTAGCGGATAGCACAGATACGCAGTATTTT	CASSVGLADSTDTQYF
-	TRBV25-1	TRBJ2-3	-	TGTGCCAGCAGTGAGGAAGACAGTAGCACAGATACGCAGTATTTT	CASSEEDSSTDTQYF
TRBD1	TRBV11-2	TRBJ1-1	-	TGTGCCAGCAGTTCAGTGACAGGGGGTAACACTGAAGCTTTCTTT	CASSSVTGGNTEAFF
-	TRBV2	TRBJ2-3	-	TGTGCCAGCAGTGAAGACGGCCAGGGATTTAGCACAGATACGCAGTATTTT	CASSEDGQGFSTDTQYF
-	TRBV19	TRBJ2-1	few	TGTGCCAGTAGTAGGGGGATCGGGGGTGAGCAGTTCTTC	CASSRGIGGEQFF
-	TRBV7-9	TRBJ2-4	-	TGTGCCAGCAGCTCTAACGGAGGAGCCAAAAACATTCAGTACTTC	CASSSNGGAKNIQYF
-	TRBV30	TRBJ1-4	-	TGTGCCTGGAGTGTAGGCAACGCACGTGGGGAAAAACTGTTTTTT	CAWSVGNARGEKLFF
-	TRBV2	TRBJ2-7	few	TGTGCCAGCAGTGTTCTACGGGCCTACGAGCAGTACTTC	CASSVLRAYEQYF
-	TRBV11-2	TRBJ2-1	-	TGTGCCAGCAGCACGACAGTTACACCCTACAATGAGCAGTTCTTC	CASSTTVTPYNEQFF
-	TRBV29-1	TRBJ2-5	-	TGCAGCGTCGAAGAGGTTGGAGAGACCCAGTACTTC	CSVEEVGETQYF
-	TRBV30	TRBJ2-1	-	TGTGCCTGGAGAGGACAGATTATCGATGAGCAGTTCTTC	CAWRGQIIDEQFF
-	TRBV14	TRBJ1-2	-	TGTGCCAGCAGCCAAGTGGACGGCTATGGCTACACCTTC	CASSQVDGYGYTF
-	TRBV7-9	TRBJ2-7	-	TGTGCCAGCAGCTCAGGACGGGAAGTCTCCTACGAGCAGTACTTC	CASSSGREVSYEQYF
TRBD2	TRBV2	TRBJ2-4	-	TGTGCCAGCAGGAGGGAGGGGCAAAACATTCAGTACTTC	CASRREGQNIQYF
TRBD1	TRBV18	TRBJ1-5	-	TGTGCCAGCTCCCCTACCCGGGACAGGAACGATCAGCCCCAGCATTTT	CASSPTRDRNDQPQHF
-	TRBV7-8	TRBJ2-1	-	TGTGCCAGCAGCTTAGCGTCCTTGCGCGGGATATTGGGCTCCTACAATGAGCAGTTCTTC	CASSLASLRGILGSYNEQFF
TRBD1	TRBV29-1	TRBJ1-2	-	TGCAGCGGCACCAGGGGGCGAGAGTATGGCTACACCTTC	CSGTRGREYGYTF
-	TRBV5-5	TRBJ1-1	-	TGTGCCAGCAGCACCGGACTGTTTGAGGCTTTCTTT	CASSTGLFEAFF
TRBD1	TRBV29-1	TRBJ2-7	-	TGCAGCGTTCGTCCCGGGACAGGGGGCGAGCAGTACTTC	CSVRPGTGGEQYF
TRBD2	TRBV6-5	TRBJ2-5	-	TGTGCCAGCAGTCTTGGACTAGCAGAGACCCAGTACTTC	CASSLGLAETQYF
-	TRBV2	TRBJ2-6	-	TGTGCCAGGACCGGGACCCCCAGCTCTGGGGCCAACGTCCTGACTTTC	CARTGTPSSGANVLTF
TRBD1	TRBV28	TRBJ2-7	-	TGTGCCAGCAAAGGGGGCATGCATGTCTACGAGCAGTACTTC	CASKGGMHVYEQYF
-	TRBV5-1	TRBJ2-5	-	TGCGCCAGCAGCTTGGAACTCCGCGGAAGAGAGACCCAGTACTTC	CASSLELRGRETQYF
TRBD1	TRBV15	TRBJ2-3	few	TGTGCCACCAGCAGAGAAAGAGGGGGCGGCTTGGATACGCAGTATTTT	CATSRERGGGLDTQYF
-	TRBV7-8	TRBJ2-6	-	TGTGCCAGCAGCTACGGTAGCTCTGGGGCCAACGTCCTGACTTTC	CASSYGSSGANVLTF
-	TRBV29-1	TRBJ2-2	few	TGCAGCGTTGGGCAGGGTGTTAGCACCGGGGAGCTGTTTTTT	CSVGQGVSTGELFF
TRBD1	TRBV6-5	TRBJ1-5	-	TGTGCCACGTACAGGGGGTACAATCAGCCCCAGCATTTT	CATYRGYNQPQHF
-	TRBV29-1	TRBJ2-7	-	TGCAGCGTTGAGGATACAGGGACTAAGGCCGAGCAGTACTTC	CSVEDTGTKAEQYF
-	TRBV4-1	TRBJ2-3	-	TGCGCCAGCAGCCCCCGGGCCAGGGAGGTTGCAGATACGCAGTATTTT	CASSPRAREVADTQYF
-	TRBV30	TRBJ2-3	few	TGTGCCGTTACCCCAGGGTCAGATACGCAGTATTTT	CAVTPGSDTQYF
-	TRBV30	TRBJ1-1	-	TGTGCCTGGGCTATTGGACTTCAGAACACTGAAGCTTTCTTT	CAWAIGLQNTEAFF
-	TRBV11-2	TRBJ2-7	-	TGTGCCAGCAGCATTGAGCGGGAGCAGTACTTC	CASSIEREQYF
-	TRBV29-1	TRBJ2-3	-	TGCAGCGTTGAACTGGGGGCAACAGATACGCAGTATTTT	CSVELGATDTQYF
TRBD2	TRBV9	TRBJ2-5	-	TGTGCCAGCAGCGTAGTGGGGCTAGCGGGAGGAGAGACCCAGTACTTC	CASSVVGLAGGETQYF
TRBD1	TRBV27	TRBJ1-2	few	TGTGCCAGCAGTTCGGGGACAGGGCGCTATGGCTACACCTTC	CASSSGTGRYGYTF
TRBD2	TRBV4-1	TRBJ2-1	few	TGCGCCAGCAGCCAAGAAGGCCTAGCGGGAGGGTACAATGAGCAGTTCTTC	CASSQEGLAGGYNEQFF